The source of this TCR beta chain is a study of cytomegalovirus exposure and HLA in healthy donors. Regarding the study as a whole: In vitro confirmation showed a few CMV-associated chains to be CMV antigen specific. The authors enumerated 164 TCR beta chains as linked to cytomegalovirus.

Turning to this clone: Its antigen remains unidentified.

CDR1 is LNHNV, CDR2 YYDKDF, per germline (reference sequence). Trimming cost V 2 bases and J 6 bases; bases outside gene matches: 13. The CDR3 is 18 amino acids. Method: immunoSEQ multiplex PCR; TCRdb's copy keeps in-frame clones and lacks some. Of about 66,000 clones listed, approximately 96% are singletons. It was the approximately 130-subject validation cohort, separate from the approximately 700-subject first cohort, to which the donors belonged. The sequenced material came from PBMCs. The TCR was taken from a man aged 18-30 years in good health and CMV-seronegative. The genes are TRBV15 and TRBJ2-2; 9 bases agree with TRBD2. The CDR3 nucleotides are TGTGCCACCAGCAGAAACCTCGTAGCGGGAGTAGGCTCCGGGGAGCTGTTTTTT. As protein: CATSRNLVAGVGSGELFF.